This is a list of T cell receptor beta chains from one sample in a study of shared clonotypes between healthy human individuals. The protocol was immunoSEQ multiplex PCR, while the TCRdb copy is restricted to in-frame clones and leaves out a portion. The repertoire holds over a million clones, with around 97% as singletons. Sequenced material: naive CD4+ T cells sorted from blood. The source of these receptors is a man aged 25-45 years in good health. CDR3s include the opening cysteine and the closing phenylalanine or tryptophan. A D gene is named only where the DNA matches it firmly. Size tells how often a clone was seen (once, few, many) or the class of an expanded clone, and some rows leave it out.

v_call	j_call	d_call	clone_size	cdr3_aa	cdr3_nt
TRBV10-3	TRBJ1-5	-	-	CAISGRLNQPQHF	TGTGCCATCAGTGGGCGGCTCAATCAGCCCCAGCATTTT
TRBV29-1	TRBJ2-7	-	once	CSVVSYTPGSSFGEQYF	TGCAGCGTTGTGTCCTATACTCCCGGCAGCTCTTTTGGCGAGCAGTACTTC
TRBV5-1	TRBJ2-3	-	-	CASSLAGVDTQYF	TGCGCCAGCAGCTTGGCCGGAGTAGATACGCAGTATTTT
TRBV28	TRBJ2-1	-	-	CASSLMRGSYNEQFF	TGTGCCAGCAGTTTAATGAGGGGATCCTACAATGAGCAGTTCTTC
TRBV29-1	TRBJ1-5	TRBD1	-	CSAAIGTGYQPQHF	TGCAGCGCCGCTATCGGGACAGGGTACCAGCCCCAGCATTTT
TRBV18	TRBJ2-1	-	-	CASSSQVSSSYNEQFF	TGTGCCAGCTCCTCCCAGGTTTCGAGCTCCTACAATGAGCAGTTCTTC
TRBV30	TRBJ2-5	TRBD2	-	CAWSASGKETQYF	TGTGCCTGGAGCGCTAGCGGAAAAGAGACCCAGTACTTC
TRBV18	TRBJ2-2	-	-	CASSPSFSGELFF	TGTGCCAGCTCACCAAGCTTCTCCGGGGAGCTGTTTTTT
TRBV9	TRBJ2-2	-	-	CASSAQAVNTGELFF	TGTGCCAGCAGCGCACAGGCGGTCAACACCGGGGAGCTGTTTTTT
TRBV5-1	TRBJ1-2	-	-	CASSLDRANYGYTF	TGCGCCAGCAGCTTGGACAGGGCTAACTATGGCTACACCTTC
TRBV7-9	TRBJ1-1	TRBD1	-	CASSPPVGTGGFQNTEAFF	TGTGCCAGCAGCCCCCCCGTCGGGACAGGGGGCTTCCAGAACACTGAAGCTTTCTTT
TRBV5-4	TRBJ2-1	TRBD2	-	CASMGTSGNNEQFF	TGTGCCAGCATGGGGACTAGCGGGAACAATGAGCAGTTCTTC
TRBV11-2	TRBJ2-7	-	-	CASSLDGTASRREQYF	TGTGCCAGCAGCTTAGATGGGACGGCATCCCGCCGGGAGCAGTACTTC
TRBV6-5	TRBJ2-4	TRBD1	-	CASTSGGGNIQYF	TGTGCCAGCACCTCAGGGGGCGGAAACATTCAGTACTTC
TRBV19	TRBJ1-2	-	-	CASITRGQGYGYTF	TGTGCCAGCATAACCCGCGGGCAGGGCTATGGCTACACCTTC
TRBV11-2	TRBJ2-1	TRBD2	-	CASSLGETSGIRGQFF	TGTGCCAGCAGCTTAGGGGAGACTAGCGGGATCCGGGGGCAGTTCTTC
TRBV28	TRBJ2-6	TRBD2	-	CASSLAGASGANVLTF	TGTGCCAGCAGTTTAGCGGGAGCGTCGGGGGCCAACGTCCTGACTTTC